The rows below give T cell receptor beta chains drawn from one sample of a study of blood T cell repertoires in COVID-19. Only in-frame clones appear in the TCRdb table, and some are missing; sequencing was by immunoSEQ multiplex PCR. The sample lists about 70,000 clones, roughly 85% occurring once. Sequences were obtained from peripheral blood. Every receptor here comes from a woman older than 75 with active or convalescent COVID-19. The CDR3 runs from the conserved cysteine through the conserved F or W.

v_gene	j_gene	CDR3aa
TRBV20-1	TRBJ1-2	CSARNRDGYTF
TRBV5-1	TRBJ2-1	CASSSDHSSYNEQFF
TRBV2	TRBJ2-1	CAARTGGNNEQFF
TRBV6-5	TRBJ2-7	CASSYDRDRGYEQYF
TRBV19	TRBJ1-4	CASSTQQGSNEKLFF
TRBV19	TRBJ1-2	CASSPRLEGGYTF
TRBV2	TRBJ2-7	CASRKGGQAYEQYF
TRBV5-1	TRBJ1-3	CASSLEGQGPSGNTIYF
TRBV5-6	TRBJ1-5	CASSLGQGGQPQHF
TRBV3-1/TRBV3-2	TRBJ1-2	CASSSTGYGKDGYTF
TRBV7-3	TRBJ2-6	CASSPTFLGTAYSGANVLTF
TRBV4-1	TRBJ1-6	CASSQDSVEAGWSPLHF
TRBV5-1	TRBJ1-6	CASSGGSSYNSPLHF
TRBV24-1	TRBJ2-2	CATSHQGGTGELFF